This T cell receptor beta chain was observed in a study of blood T cell repertoires in COVID-19. Trimming cost V 0 bases and J 4 bases; bases outside gene matches: 7. Looked up from germline, CDR1 is SGHRS and CDR2 is YFSETQ. The CDR3 totals 15 residues. Sequencing used immunoSEQ multiplex PCR; TCRdb keeps in-frame clones, though not all of them. Here the sample spans tens of thousands of clones, 85% being singletons. V and J are TRBV5-1 and TRBJ2-7, with TRBD2 matching over 7 bases. This TCR derives from a man aged 70-80 years with acute or convalescent COVID-19. Material: peripheral blood. The CDR3 region is CASSLAGLAAYEQYF. In nucleotides, the CDR3 is TGCGCCAGCAGCTTGGCGGGGCTAGCGGCTTACGAGCAGTACTTC.